Listed here are 9 T cell receptor beta chains from one sample, sequenced in a study of T cells in Graves' hyperthyroidism and ophthalmopathy. The CDR3 regions of TCR beta were amplified from RNA transcripts. TCR CDR3 underwent first-round RT-PCR with the HTBI primer set. One entry per CDR3 protein results from TCRdb running MiXCR on the multiplex PCR reads. This table has about 400,000 distinct CDR3 sequences, approximately 15% appearing once. The sample was blood. These receptors all come from a woman in her 30s with Graves' hyperthyroidism.

This clonotype was seen many times. The chain has TRBV28 and TRBJ2-2; D might be TRBD2 (5 bases). The CDR3 totals 15 residues. The germline V and J ends were trimmed by 1 base and 5 bases, with 11 bases remaining between them. CDR1 is MDHEN and CDR2 is SYDVKM in the germline V gene. The CDR3 loop reads CASSLLAGGTGELFF. CDR3 bases: TGTGCCAGCAGTTTATTGGCGGGTGGGACCGGGGAGCTGTTTTTT.

The gene calls are TRBV5-1 and TRBJ2-2; no reliable D call. This CDR3 contains 14 residues. Trimming took 5 bases from V and 3 from J, leaving 11 bases between them. In germline, CDR1 is SGHRS, CDR2 YFSETQ. CDR3 sequence reads: CASRGLPDTGELFF. Written as DNA, the CDR3 is TGCGCCAGCAGAGGTCTGCCGGACACCGGGGAGCTGTTTTTT.

The chain couples TRBV9 to TRBJ1-4, with D uncertain. This CDR3 spans 14 amino acids. V lost 3 bases and J 5 bases, leaving 11 bases between the germline ends. CDR1 and CDR2 (germline): SGDLS, YYNGEE. CDR3 region: CASSADGRNEKLFF. The CDR3 DNA follows: TGTGCCAGCAGCGCGGACGGGCGGAATGAAAAACTGTTTTTT. Together with reference TRBV9 and TRBJ1-4, the CDR3 gives the full variable domain: DSGVTQTPKHLITATGQRVTLRCSPRSGDLSVYWYQQSLDQGLQFLIQYYNGEERAKGNILERFSAQQFPDLHSELNLSSLELGDSALYFCASSADGRNEKLFFGSGTQLSVL.

The rearrangement links TRBV6-1 to TRBJ1-6; D unresolved. Trimming left V 7 bases short and J 6 bases short, with 13 bases between. CDR1 MNHNS and CDR2 SASEGT come from the germline V gene. The CDR3 extends over 14 amino acids. In nucleotides, the CDR3 is TGTGCCAGCAACGAATGGGGAGGTAATTCACCCCTCCACTTT. Its translation is CASNEWGGNSPLHF.

This clonotype showed up many times. The rearrangement links TRBV5-1 to TRBJ2-3, with 8 bases aligning to TRBD2. With 5 bases clipped from V and 4 bases from J, the junction kept 12 bases outside the gene matches. Germline V gene lookup returns CDR1 SGHRS and CDR2 YFSETQ. The CDR3 runs 16 residues. The CDR3 DNA sequence: TGCGCCAGCAGTTTCGGAAGCGGGAGTGGGGCAGATACGCAGTATTTT. This translates into CASSFGSGSGADTQYF.

This clonotype was seen more than once but under ten times. The CDR3 nucleotides are TGTGCCAGCAGTAAAGGGGACAGAAGAACAGATACGCAGTATTTT. This sequence encodes CASSKGDRRTDTQYF. The chain combines TRBV9 with TRBJ2-3; 7 bases match TRBD1. CDR3 length equals 15 residues. The V segment lost 5 bases and the J segment 3 bases; nucleotides outside the gene matches: 9. Germline V gene lookup returns CDR1 SGDLS and CDR2 YYNGEE.

At least ten counts were recorded for this clonotype. The chain couples TRBV3-1 to TRBJ2-7, with a possible D match to TRBD1 (6 bases). This CDR3 spans 19 amino acids. Trimming stripped 0 bases from V and 2 bases from J, with 23 bases between. Germline V gene data show CDR1 as LGHDT and CDR2 as YNNKEL (reference sequence). As DNA, the CDR3 is TGTGCCAGCAGCCAAGAATACGTGTGGGGGCGGGTGAGACCCTACGAGCAGTACTTC. Translated, it gives CASSQEYVWGRVRPYEQYF.

This clonotype appeared many times. V is TRBV28 and J is TRBJ2-7; a possible D gene is TRBD1 (5 bases). Looked up from germline, CDR1 is MDHEN and CDR2 is SYDVKM. The V and J ends lost 3 bases and 0 bases respectively, with 12 bases between them. The CDR3 is 15 residues long. For the CDR3, the DNA is TGTGCCAGCAGTTTCGGCACGACAGTCTCCTACGAGCAGTACTTC. Translated, it gives CASSFGTTVSYEQYF.

The chain carries TRBV7-9 and TRBJ2-7; D is tentatively TRBD1 or TRBD2 (6 bases each). Germline V CDR1 and CDR2: SEHNR, FQNEAQ (reference sequence). V was shortened by 5 bases and J by 2 bases, with 22 bases between the two germline ends. This CDR3 has 17 amino acids. The CDR3 DNA reads TGTGCCAGCAGCGCCTTAGGGCTACGGGGGCAGCCCTACGAGCAGTACTTC. Amino acid sequence: CASSALGLRGQPYEQYF. Drawing the rest from reference TRBV7-9 and TRBJ2-7, the complete variable domain is DTGVSQNPRHKITKRGQNVTFRCDPISEHNRLYWYRQTLGQGPEFLTYFQNEAQLEKSRLLSDRFSAERPKGSFSTLEIQRTEQGDSAMYLCASSALGLRGQPYEQYFGPGTRLTVT.